The next 8 T cell receptor beta chains were all read from a single sample in a study of memory CD4+ T cells and cytomegalovirus serostatus. Libraries were prepared by immunoSEQ multiplex PCR; TCRdb keeps only in-frame clonotypes and omits some of them. The sample lists some 95,000 clones; under 90% were seen once. The sort gate was single viable CD3+CD4+CD8-CD45RO+ cells for memory CD4+ T cells. The sequencing input was memory CD4+ T cells from blood. The origin of the receptors is an adult in good health and CMV-seropositive.

V is TRBV4-1 and J is TRBJ1-2; the match to TRBD1 covers 7 bases. V shed 5 bases and J 3 bases; nucleotides not matched to a gene: 9. In germline, CDR1 is MGHRA, CDR2 YSYEKL. The CDR3 runs 15 residues. The CDR3 DNA reads TGCGCCAGCAGCTCACGCGACAGGGCCCACTATGGCTACACCTTC. It codes for CASSSRDRAHYGYTF.

The J gene is TRBJ1-5, the V gene TRBV28; possibly TRBD1 for D (5 bases). CDR3 length: 15 amino acids. The ends were cut back, 1 base at V and 1 base at J, with 8 bases in the middle. Germline values: CDR1 MDHEN, CDR2 SYDVKM. The CDR3 DNA is TGTGCCAGCAGTTTATTGTGGGGGAGCAATCAGCCCCAGCATTTT. Its translation: CASSLLWGSNQPQHF. Based on the CDR3 plus reference TRBV28 and TRBJ1-5, the full variable domain is DVKVTQSSRYLVKRTGEKVFLECVQDMDHENMFWYRQDPGLGLRLIYFSYDVKMKEKGDIPEGYSVSREKKERFSLILESASTNQTSMYLCASSLLWGSNQPQHFGDGTRLSIL.

The CDR3 nucleotides are TGCGCCAGCAGCCAAGACAGTCACAAAAACATTCAGTACTTC. Translated, it gives CASSQDSHKNIQYF. The V call is TRBV4-3, the J call TRBJ2-4; D unresolved. CDR3 length: 14 residues. Germline-derived CDR1 and CDR2 are LGHNA and YSLEER. Trimming took 0 bases from V and 3 from J, leaving 6 bases between them.

The chain recombines TRBV11-2 with TRBJ1-1; no reliable D call. The CDR3 is 14 amino acids. In germline, CDR1 is SGHAT, CDR2 FQNNGV. Trimming removed 3 bases from V and 5 bases from J, with 13 bases in between. The CDR3 here is CASSFTEKVTEAFF. In DNA, the CDR3 is TGTGCCAGCAGCTTCACAGAGAAGGTTACTGAAGCTTTCTTT.

A word on this clone: The sample holds other DNA sequences that translate to the same CDR3. CDR3 DNA sequence: TGCAGCGTAGGAGGGGGTATCACAGATACGCAGTATTTT. Encoded protein: CSVGGGITDTQYF. The chain recombines TRBV29-1 with TRBJ2-3; D may correspond to TRBD1 or TRBD2 (6 bases each). V was pared by 6 bases and J by 2 bases, with 12 bases between. Looked up from germline, CDR1 is SQVTM and CDR2 is ANQGSEA. There are 13 residues in the CDR3.

This clone was found a few times. The genes are TRBV10-2 and TRBJ1-1, with D perhaps TRBD1 (6 bases). In germline, CDR1 is WSHSY, CDR2 SAAADI. This CDR3 comprises 13 residues. V was trimmed by 6 bases and J by 1 base, leaving 9 bases between them. CDR3 in DNA: TGCGCCAGCAGAAGACAGGAGAACACTGAAGCTTTCTTT. It codes for CASRRQENTEAFF.

The chain recombines TRBV7-2 with TRBJ2-1, with 8 bases lining up with TRBD2. The CDR3 has 15 residues. Germline values: CDR1 SGHTA, CDR2 FQGNSA. Trimming took 1 base from V and 5 from J; bases not matched to a gene: 4. The chain's CDR3 is CASSLDSGRHNEQFF. The CDR3 DNA reads as TGTGCCAGCAGCTTAGACAGCGGGAGACACAATGAGCAGTTCTTC. The full variable domain, in which reference TRBV7-2 and TRBJ2-1 provide the parts outside the CDR3, is GAGVSQSPSNKVTEKGKDVELRCDPISGHTALYWYRQSLGQGLEFLIYFQGNSAPDKSGLPSDRFSAERTGGSVSTLTIQRTQQEDSAVYLCASSLDSGRHNEQFFGPGTRLTVL.

In this sample, this clone turned up a few times. The CDR3 spells CASSLAGGYTGELFF. The CDR3 nucleotides are TGTGCCAGCAGCTTAGCGGGAGGGTACACCGGGGAGCTGTTTTTT. The chain links TRBV11-1 to TRBJ2-2; the match to TRBD2 covers 7 bases. From germline, CDR1 is SGHAT and CDR2 FQDESV (reference sequence). The CDR3 contains 15 residues. J gave up 3 bases and V 0 bases, and 1 base lay outside the gene matches.